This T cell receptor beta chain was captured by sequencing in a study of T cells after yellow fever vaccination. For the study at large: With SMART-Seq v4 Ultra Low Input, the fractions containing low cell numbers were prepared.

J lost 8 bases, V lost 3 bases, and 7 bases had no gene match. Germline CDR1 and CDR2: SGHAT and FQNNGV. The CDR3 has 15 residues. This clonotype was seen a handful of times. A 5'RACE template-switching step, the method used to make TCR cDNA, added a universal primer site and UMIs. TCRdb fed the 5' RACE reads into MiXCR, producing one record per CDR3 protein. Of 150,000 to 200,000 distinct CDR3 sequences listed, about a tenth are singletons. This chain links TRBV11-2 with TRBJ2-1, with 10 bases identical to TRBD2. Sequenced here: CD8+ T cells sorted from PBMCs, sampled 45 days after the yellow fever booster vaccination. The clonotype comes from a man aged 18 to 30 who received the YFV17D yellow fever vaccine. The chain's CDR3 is CASSLYSGGRDEQFF. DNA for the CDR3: TGTGCCAGCAGCTTGTATAGCGGGGGGCGCGATGAGCAGTTCTTC.